This paragraph covers one T cell receptor beta chain sequence. The antigen remains undetermined. Germline CDR1 SGHRS, CDR2 YFSETQ. Unmatched junction bases numbered 6, after V lost 1 base and J lost 2 bases. The length of the CDR3 is 16 residues. This sample stems from a study of T-cell reconstitution after alpha-beta-depleted transplantation in children. Study observations and caveats: Recipient T cells and thymic progenitors that survived gave rise to the high TCRbeta diversity observed at day 60 in some patients. Fresh T-cell production supplied most of the T-cell counts and diversity seen one year after transplant. Expanded graft clones numbering several hundred reportedly gave rise to alpha-beta T cells about two months after transplant.

This sample's TCRbeta library carried unique molecular identifier barcodes. MiXCR was run by TCRdb on the PCR reads, yielding one entry per CDR3 protein. The table records under 450,000 distinct CDR3 sequences, 15% to 20% of them present only once. This clonotype was sampled from a boy younger than two who had a stem cell transplant for Wiskott-Aldrich syndrome, so the T cells may come from the graft donor. The starting material was PBMCs, mostly from graft donor cells, obtained 360 days after TCRalphabeta/CD19-depleted stem cell transplant. The genes are TRBV5-1 and TRBJ2-1; 7 bases match TRBD2. CDR3: CASSLRWREPYNEQFF. The CDR3 DNA reads as TGCGCCAGCAGCTTGAGGTGGCGGGAGCCCTACAATGAGCAGTTCTTC.